The rows below give T cell receptor beta chains drawn from one sample of a study of CD8 T cells in Susac syndrome. In TCRdb, the immunoSEQ multiplex PCR reads were re-called with MiXCR into one record per CDR3 protein. This table has roughly 110,000 distinct CDR3 sequences, around 90% appearing once. Sequenced material: CD4+ T cells from PBMCs. Receptors originate from a human donor in good health. The CDR3 runs from the conserved cysteine through the conserved F or W. The D gene is left open where the match is weak.

v_gene: TRBV5-4; d_gene: NA; j_gene: TRBJ2-2; CDR3nt: TGTGCCAGCAACGCCCGGGGCCCCGGGGAGCTGTTTTTT; CDR3aa: CASNARGPGELFF
v_gene: TRBV6-5; d_gene: NA; j_gene: TRBJ2-5; CDR3nt: TGTGCCAGCAGGAAAGAAGGGGGGACCCAGTACTTC; CDR3aa: CASRKEGGTQYF
v_gene: TRBV7-2; d_gene: NA; j_gene: TRBJ2-2; CDR3nt: TGTGCCAGCAGCTTAGGTTCCAGCGCCGGGGAGCTGTTTTTT; CDR3aa: CASSLGSSAGELFF
v_gene: TRBV2; d_gene: NA; j_gene: TRBJ1-2; CDR3nt: TGTGCCAGCAGCGAAGGTCTCTATGGCTACACCTTC; CDR3aa: CASSEGLYGYTF
v_gene: TRBV7-9; d_gene: NA; j_gene: TRBJ1-2; CDR3nt: TGTGCCAGCAGCTTAGCCTTGGGCTATGGCTACACCTTC; CDR3aa: CASSLALGYGYTF
v_gene: TRBV19; d_gene: NA; j_gene: TRBJ2-6; CDR3nt: TGTGCCAGTAGTACCCCTCAGGGGGCCAACGTCCTGACTTTC; CDR3aa: CASSTPQGANVLTF
v_gene: TRBV5-4; d_gene: NA; j_gene: TRBJ1-2; CDR3nt: TGTGCCAGCAGCTCCCCGAGGGGTAACTATGGCTACACCTTC; CDR3aa: CASSSPRGNYGYTF
v_gene: TRBV20-1; d_gene: TRBD1; j_gene: TRBJ1-1; CDR3nt: TGCAGTGCCCCCCCGACAGGGGGCGCGGCTGCAGGGCGGATGGACACTGAAGCTTTCTTT; CDR3aa: CSAPPTGGAAAGRMDTEAFF
v_gene: TRBV9; d_gene: NA; j_gene: TRBJ2-1; CDR3nt: TGTGCCAGCAGCGTCCGGGCTACTCCCTACAATGAGCAGTTCTTC; CDR3aa: CASSVRATPYNEQFF
v_gene: TRBV14; d_gene: NA; j_gene: TRBJ2-7; CDR3nt: TGTGCCAGCAGCCAAGTTTGGGCGGCCGAGCAGTACTTC; CDR3aa: CASSQVWAAEQYF
v_gene: TRBV21-1; d_gene: NA; j_gene: TRBJ2-2; CDR3nt: TGTGCCAGCAGCTGCAGCGATATTCCGACCGGGGAGCTGTTTTTT; CDR3aa: CASSCSDIPTGELFF